This record concerns one T cell receptor (beta chain) sequence. As yet, its antigen is unknown. Repertoires were generated with immunoSEQ multiplex PCR, while TCRdb's copy carries only in-frame clones and drops some. The sample yields 22,000 or so clones, 70% to 90% seen once. The record originates from a study of chemoradiotherapy in HPV16-positive cancers. Study overall: A couple of HPV16-positive patients' cells yielded candidate HPV-specific clones and common motifs.

Study findings and constraints: Only a couple of HPV16-positive patients supplied the functional HPV-specificity definition. Candidate HPV-specific clones and E7-related TCR motifs grew in tumor during treatment. HPV-responsive T-cell expansion during chemoradiotherapy was linked to improved recurrence-free survival in HPV16-positive patients.

From germline, CDR1 is SGHRS and CDR2 YFSETQ. This CDR3 has 14 residues. V was cut by 0 bases and J by 0 bases, with 6 bases left in between. This receptor was taken from a human donor with HPV-associated anogenital cancer. The chain combines TRBV5-1 with TRBJ1-1; the D is unclear. The material sequenced was blood, taken from a patient who underwent chemoradiotherapy. The CDR3 loop is CASSLDLLNTEAFF. The CDR3 coding sequence is TGCGCCAGCAGCTTGGATCTCCTGAACACTGAAGCTTTCTTT.